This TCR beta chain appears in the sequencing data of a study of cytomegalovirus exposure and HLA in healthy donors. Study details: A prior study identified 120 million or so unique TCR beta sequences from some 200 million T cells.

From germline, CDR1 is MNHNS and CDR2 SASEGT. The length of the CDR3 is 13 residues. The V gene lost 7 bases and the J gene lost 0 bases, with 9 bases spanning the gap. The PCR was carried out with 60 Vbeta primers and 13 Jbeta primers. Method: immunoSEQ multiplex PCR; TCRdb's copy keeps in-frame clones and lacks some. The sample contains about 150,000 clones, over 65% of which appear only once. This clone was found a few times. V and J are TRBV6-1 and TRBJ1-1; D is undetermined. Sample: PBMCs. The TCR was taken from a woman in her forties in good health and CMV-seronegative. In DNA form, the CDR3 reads TGTGCCAGCAATCCACAGTTGAACACTGAAGCTTTCTTT. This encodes CASNPQLNTEAFF.